This T cell receptor (beta chain) derives from a study of cytomegalovirus exposure and HLA in healthy donors. The CDR3 loop spans 15 amino acids. Deletions cut 5 bases from V and 0 bases from J, with 11 bases between. Germline CDR1 reads SEHNR; CDR2 reads FQNEAQ (reference sequence). On this clone itself: Its antigen is still unknown.

PCR primers comprised 60 Vbeta and 13 Jbeta primers. Sequencing used immunoSEQ multiplex PCR; TCRdb keeps in-frame clones, though not all of them. The sample lists more than 150,000 clones, 84% occurring once. At the time of sampling, donors were nominally healthy, though unrecorded immune exposures were likely. Findings and caveats of the study: A later analysis showed HLA-associated TCR beta chains outstripping equally common others in clonal expansion. The study recorded 150 to 200 TCR beta chains that were cytomegalovirus-associated.

Sequencing was done on a sample of PBMCs. This sequence originates from a girl aged 2-15 years in good health and CMV-seropositive. The J gene is TRBJ2-4, the V gene TRBV7-9; D may be TRBD1 (6 bases). CDR3 in DNA: TGTGCCAGCAGCACGATACAGGGAGCCAAAAACATTCAGTACTTC. Translating it yields CASSTIQGAKNIQYF.